This T cell receptor beta chain was obtained from a study of a mutant IDH1 vaccine in newly diagnosed glioma. As for the study in general: Investigators started vaccination 4-6 weeks after radiotherapy alone, or with temozolomide cycles.

The CDR3 contains 15 residues. CDR1 is SGHDT, CDR2 YYEEEE, per germline. Deletions cut 0 bases from V and 7 bases from J, with 16 bases between. Details on this clone: The antigen is not known.

TCRdb keeps only in-frame clones here, not all; method: immunoSEQ multiplex PCR. The data contain about 60,000 clones, around 86% of them singletons. Notes on the study in general: Apparently unrelated to pseudoprogression were changes in the top peripheral T cell clonotypes. Across multiple MHC alleles, about 95% of patients had vaccine-induced responses.

Time point meaning: week 23, last vaccination. Alongside topical imiquimod, each dose of vaccine comprised 300 ug of mutant IDH1 20-mer peptide. Those who donated had recent WHO grade 3 or 4 IDH1-mutant, ATRX-lost astrocytomas. The genes are TRBV5-6 and TRBJ2-5, with D tentatively TRBD1 (5 bases). Sequences were derived from PBMCs, sampled from a glioma patient whose treatment included an IDH1 peptide vaccine. This clonotype was sampled from a man in his forties with glioma. The CDR3: CASSLDQGPRVTQYF. The CDR3 coding sequence is TGTGCCAGCAGCTTGGACCAGGGCCCTCGGGTGACCCAGTACTTC.